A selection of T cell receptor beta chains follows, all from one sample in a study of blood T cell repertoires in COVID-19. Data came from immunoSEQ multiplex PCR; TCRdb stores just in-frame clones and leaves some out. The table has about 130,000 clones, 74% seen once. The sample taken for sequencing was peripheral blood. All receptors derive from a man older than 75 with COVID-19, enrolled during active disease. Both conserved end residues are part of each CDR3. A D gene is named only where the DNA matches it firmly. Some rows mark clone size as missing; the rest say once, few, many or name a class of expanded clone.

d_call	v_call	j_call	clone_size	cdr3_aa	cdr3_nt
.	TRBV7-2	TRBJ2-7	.	CASSPVGGGGSDYEQYF	TGTGCCAGCAGTCCGGTCGGGGGCGGGGGCAGCGATTACGAGCAGTACTTC
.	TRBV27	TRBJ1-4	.	CASSLSGRVEKLFF	TGTGCCAGCAGTTTGTCGGGTCGGGTGGAAAAACTGTTTTTT
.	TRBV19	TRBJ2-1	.	CASSISTGSSYNEQFF	TGTGCCAGTAGTATTTCCACAGGGAGCTCCTACAATGAGCAGTTCTTC
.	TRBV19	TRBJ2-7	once	CASSPFSGDVSEQYF	TGTGCCAGTAGTCCCTTTTCGGGAGATGTAAGCGAGCAGTACTTC
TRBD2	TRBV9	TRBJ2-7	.	CASSSGTSGSYEQYF	TGTGCCAGCAGCTCCGGGACTAGCGGTTCCTACGAGCAGTACTTC
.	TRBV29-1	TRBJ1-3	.	CSVVQTSGNTIYF	TGCAGCGTTGTACAGACATCTGGAAACACCATATATTTT
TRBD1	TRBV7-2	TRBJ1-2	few	CASSVGQGYGYTF	TGTGCCAGCAGCGTCGGACAGGGCTATGGCTACACCTTC
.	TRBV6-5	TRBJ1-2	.	CASSIGWRGYGYTF	TGTGCCAGCAGTATAGGGTGGAGGGGCTATGGCTACACCTTC
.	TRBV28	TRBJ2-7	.	CASSADSYEQYF	TGTGCCAGCAGTGCCGACAGTTACGAGCAGTACTTC
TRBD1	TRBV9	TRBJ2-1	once	CASSVIGGHGDNEQFF	TGTGCCAGCAGCGTGATAGGGGGCCATGGGGACAATGAGCAGTTCTTC
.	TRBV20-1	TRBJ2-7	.	CSASEQTYEQYF	TGCAGTGCTAGTGAACAAACCTACGAGCAGTACTTC
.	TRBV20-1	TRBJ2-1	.	CSARLENEQFF	TGCAGTGCTAGACTAGAGAATGAGCAGTTCTTC
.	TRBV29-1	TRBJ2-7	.	CSVESGETYEQYF	TGCAGCGTTGAGTCTGGAGAAACCTACGAGCAGTACTTC
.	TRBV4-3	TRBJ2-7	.	CASSQNLGAGYEQYF	TGCGCCAGCAGCCAGAACTTAGGGGCGGGATACGAGCAGTACTTC
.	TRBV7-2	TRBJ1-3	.	CASSFKTSRNTIYF	TGTGCCAGCAGCTTTAAGACATCTAGAAACACCATATATTTT
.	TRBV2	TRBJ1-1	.	CASSEAAMNTEAFF	TGTGCCAGCAGTGAAGCAGCAATGAACACTGAAGCTTTCTTT
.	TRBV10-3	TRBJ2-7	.	CAISESNRDDDRQYF	TGTGCCATCAGTGAGTCGAACAGGGACGACGACAGGCAGTACTTC
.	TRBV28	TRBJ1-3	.	CASSGTYGNTIYF	TGTGCCAGCAGTGGGACTTACGGAAACACCATATATTTT
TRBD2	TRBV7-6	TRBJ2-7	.	CASSKGLAGPYEQYF	TGTGCCAGCAGCAAGGGACTAGCGGGTCCTTACGAGCAGTACTTC
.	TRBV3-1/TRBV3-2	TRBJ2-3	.	CATFSGLTTDTQYF	TGTGCCACCTTTAGCGGACTTACCACAGATACGCAGTATTTT
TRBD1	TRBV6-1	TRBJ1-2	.	CASSDPARARGLGYTF	TGTGCCAGCAGTGACCCGGCAAGGGCCAGGGGGCTTGGCTACACCTTC
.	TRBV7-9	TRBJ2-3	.	CASSLVAAHPYF	TGTGCCAGCAGCTTAGTAGCGGCCCACCCCTATTTT
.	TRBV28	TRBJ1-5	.	CASSVQEPQHF	TGTGCCAGCAGTGTACAGGAGCCCCAGCATTTT
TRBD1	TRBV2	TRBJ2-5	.	CASSEETGDQETQYF	TGTGCCAGCAGTGAAGAGACAGGGGACCAAGAGACCCAGTACTTC
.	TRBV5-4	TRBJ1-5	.	CASSRKEQGNQPQHF	TGTGCCAGCAGCAGGAAAGAGCAGGGCAATCAGCCCCAGCATTTT
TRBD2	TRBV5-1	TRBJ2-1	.	CASSSGTRVEQFF	TGCGCCAGCAGCTCCGGGACTAGGGTTGAGCAGTTCTTC
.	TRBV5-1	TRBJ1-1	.	CASSLIESMNTEAFF	TGCGCCAGCAGCCTCATAGAGTCCATGAACACTGAAGCTTTCTTT
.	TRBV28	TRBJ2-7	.	CASSPPPTGTYEQYF	TGTGCCAGCAGCCCCCCACCCACAGGAACCTACGAGCAGTACTTC
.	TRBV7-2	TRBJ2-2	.	CASSRDLIANTGELFF	TGTGCCAGCAGCCGCGACTTGATCGCGAACACCGGGGAGCTGTTTTTT
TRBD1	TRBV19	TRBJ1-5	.	CASSMYRGGNQPQHF	TGTGCCAGTAGTATGTACAGGGGAGGAAATCAGCCCCAGCATTTT
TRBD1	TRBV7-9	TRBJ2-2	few	CASSLGTGITGELFF	TGTGCCAGCAGCTTAGGGACAGGGATAACCGGGGAGCTGTTTTTT
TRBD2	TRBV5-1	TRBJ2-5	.	CASSSRGGRDQETQYF	TGCGCCAGCAGCTCCCGTGGCGGGAGGGATCAAGAGACCCAGTACTTC
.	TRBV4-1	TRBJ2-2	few	CASSQAPGAADTGELFF	TGCGCCAGCAGCCAAGCCCCGGGAGCGGCGGACACCGGGGAGCTGTTTTTT
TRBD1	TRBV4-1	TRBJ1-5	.	CASSQPGQGNQPQHF	TGCGCCAGCAGCCAGCCGGGACAGGGTAATCAGCCCCAGCATTTT
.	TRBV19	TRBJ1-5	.	CASRSSGDQPQHF	TGTGCCAGTAGATCATCGGGGGATCAGCCCCAGCATTTT
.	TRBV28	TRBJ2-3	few	CASSQTGASWGGISDTQYF	TGTGCCAGCAGTCAAACAGGGGCTAGTTGGGGCGGGATTTCAGATACGCAGTATTTT
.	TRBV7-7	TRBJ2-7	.	CASSLGGARDGEQYF	TGTGCTAGCAGCTTAGGCGGGGCCCGTGATGGCGAGCAGTACTTC
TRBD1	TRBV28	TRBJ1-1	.	CASSSYPGQVNTEAFF	TGTGCCAGCAGCTCGTATCCGGGACAGGTGAACACTGAAGCTTTCTTT
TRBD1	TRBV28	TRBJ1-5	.	CASSFRGTVNQPQHF	TGTGCCAGCAGTTTCAGAGGGACAGTTAATCAGCCCCAGCATTTT
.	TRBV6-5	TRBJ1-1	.	CASSSKRYTEAFF	TGTGCCAGCAGTTCTAAGAGGTACACTGAAGCTTTCTTT
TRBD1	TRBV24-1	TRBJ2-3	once	CATSDPGQGTDTQYF	TGTGCCACCAGTGATCCGGGACAGGGCACAGATACGCAGTATTTT
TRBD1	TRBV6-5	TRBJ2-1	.	CASSYDTGDQFF	TGTGCCAGCAGTTACGATACAGGGGACCAGTTCTTC
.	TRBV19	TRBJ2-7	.	CASSNAGGYEQYF	TGTGCCAGTAGTAACGCCGGCGGGTACGAGCAGTACTTC
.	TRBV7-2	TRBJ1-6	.	CASSLERYSPLHF	TGTGCCAGCAGCTTAGAGCGGTATTCACCCCTCCACTTT
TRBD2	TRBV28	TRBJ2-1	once	CASSPGTSASYNEQFF	TGTGCCAGCAGTCCAGGGACTAGCGCATCATACAATGAGCAGTTCTTC
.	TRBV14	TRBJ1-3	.	CASSQDWATYTIYF	TGTGCCAGCAGCCAAGATTGGGCGACCTACACCATATATTTT